The text below deals with one T cell receptor (beta chain). This CDR3 has 11 amino acids. Germline CDR1 is SNHLY and CDR2 is FYNNEI. This entry comes from a study of technical replicates of blood from a handful of donors. Some clones are missing from TCRdb's copy, which holds only in-frame ones; the method was immunoSEQ multiplex PCR. The sample includes fewer than 80,000 clones, about 86% of them seen just once. The origin of this receptor is a human donor in good health. Some clones in this sample may be carry-over from other donors' samples. The chain employs TRBV2 and TRBJ2-5; maybe TRBD1 (5 bases). Source material: PBMCs. This chain's CDR3 is CSSGREETQYF. The CDR3 nucleotides read TGTTCGTCGGGCAGGGAAGAGACCCAGTACTTC.